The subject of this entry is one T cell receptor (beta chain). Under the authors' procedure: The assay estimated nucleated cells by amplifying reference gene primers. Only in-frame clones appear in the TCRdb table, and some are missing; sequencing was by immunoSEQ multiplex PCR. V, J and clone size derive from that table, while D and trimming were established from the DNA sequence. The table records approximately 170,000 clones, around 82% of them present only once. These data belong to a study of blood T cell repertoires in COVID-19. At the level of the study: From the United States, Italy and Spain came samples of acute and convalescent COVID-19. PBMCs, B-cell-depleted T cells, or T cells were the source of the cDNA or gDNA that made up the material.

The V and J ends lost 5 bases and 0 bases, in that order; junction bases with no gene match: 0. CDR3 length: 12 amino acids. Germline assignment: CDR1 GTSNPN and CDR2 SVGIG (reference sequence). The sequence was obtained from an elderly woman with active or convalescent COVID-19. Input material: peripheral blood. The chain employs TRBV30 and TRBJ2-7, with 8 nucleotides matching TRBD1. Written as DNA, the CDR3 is TGTGCCTGGGACAGGGGCTCCTACGAGCAGTACTTC. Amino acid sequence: CAWDRGSYEQYF.